This T cell receptor (beta chain) was recorded in a study of T cell responses to AZD1222 COVID-19 vaccine. This CDR3 spans 15 amino acids. CDR1 is GTSNPN and CDR2 is SVGIG in the germline V gene (reference sequence). The V and J ends lost 3 bases and 3 bases respectively, with 12 bases between them. A word on this clone: Its antigen is still unknown.

Some clones are missing from TCRdb's copy, which holds only in-frame ones; the method was immunoSEQ multiplex PCR. The data hold fewer than 100,000 clones, with around nine tenths observed a single time. The study, taken as a whole, reports: Spike-specific TCR depth and breadth grew after two AZD1222 doses.

The clonotype comes from an adult who received the AZD1222 COVID-19 vaccine. This material consisted of peripheral blood, taken 28 days after the second AZD1222 dose. J is TRBJ1-6 and V is TRBV30; tentative D call: TRBD1 (5 bases). The CDR3 reads CAWSPGSDYNSPLHF. In nucleotides, the CDR3 is TGTGCCTGGAGCCCAGGGAGCGACTATAATTCACCCCTCCACTTT.